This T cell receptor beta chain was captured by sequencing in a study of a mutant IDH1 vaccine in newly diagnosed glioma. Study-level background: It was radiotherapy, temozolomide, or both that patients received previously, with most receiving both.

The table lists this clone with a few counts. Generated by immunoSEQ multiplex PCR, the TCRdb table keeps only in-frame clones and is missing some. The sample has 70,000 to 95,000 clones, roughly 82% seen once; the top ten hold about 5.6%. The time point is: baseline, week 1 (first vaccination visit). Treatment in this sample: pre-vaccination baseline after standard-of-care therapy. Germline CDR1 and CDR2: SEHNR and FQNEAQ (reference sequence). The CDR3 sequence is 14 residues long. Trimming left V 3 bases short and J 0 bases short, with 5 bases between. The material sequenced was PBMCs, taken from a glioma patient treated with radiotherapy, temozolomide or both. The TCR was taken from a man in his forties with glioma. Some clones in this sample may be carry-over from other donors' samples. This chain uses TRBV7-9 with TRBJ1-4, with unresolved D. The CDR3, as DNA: TGTGCCAGCAGCTTCGGGGCAACTAATGAAAAACTGTTTTTT. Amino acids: CASSFGATNEKLFF. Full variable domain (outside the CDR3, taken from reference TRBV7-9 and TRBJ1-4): DTGVSQNPRHKITKRGQNVTFRCDPISEHNRLYWYRQTLGQGPEFLTYFQNEAQLEKSRLLSDRFSAERPKGSFSTLEIQRTEQGDSAMYLCASSFGATNEKLFFGSGTQLSVL.